This T cell receptor beta chain originates from a study of blood T cells in healthy people across ages. Germline V gene sequence: CDR1 MNHNS, CDR2 SASEGT. The V end lost 3 bases, the J end lost 6 bases, and 10 bases lay between the germline ends. The CDR3 has 13 amino acids. A sample-barcoded 5' primer and a J-beta primer mix were used in a second PCR of about 7 to 11 cycles. TCRdb called the 5' RACE reads again in MiXCR, with one record for every CDR3 protein. The sample lists about 1,400,000 distinct CDR3 sequences; approximately 60% were seen once. This sequence was found in a man between 18 and 35 years old in good health. The chain carries TRBV6-1 and TRBJ2-3; D remains ambiguous. Material: blood. The CDR3 is CASSERRLDTQYF. In DNA, the CDR3 is TGTGCCAGCAGTGAGCGACGACTGGATACGCAGTATTTT.